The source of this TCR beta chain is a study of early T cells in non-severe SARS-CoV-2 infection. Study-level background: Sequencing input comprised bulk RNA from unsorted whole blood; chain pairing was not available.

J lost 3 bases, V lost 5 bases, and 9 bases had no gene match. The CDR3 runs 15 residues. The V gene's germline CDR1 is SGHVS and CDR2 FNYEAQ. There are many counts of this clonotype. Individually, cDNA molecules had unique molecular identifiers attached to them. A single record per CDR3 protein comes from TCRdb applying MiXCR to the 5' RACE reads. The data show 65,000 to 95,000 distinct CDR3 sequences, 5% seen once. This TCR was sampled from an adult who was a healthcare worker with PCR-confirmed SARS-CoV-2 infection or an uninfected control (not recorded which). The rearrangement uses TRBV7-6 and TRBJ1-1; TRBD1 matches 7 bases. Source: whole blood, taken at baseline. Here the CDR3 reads CASSLSHRGDTEAFF. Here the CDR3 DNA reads TGTGCCAGCAGCCTCAGCCACAGGGGCGACACTGAAGCTTTCTTT. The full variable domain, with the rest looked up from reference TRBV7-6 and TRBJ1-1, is GAGVSQSPRYKVTKRGQDVALRCDPISGHVSLYWYRQALGQGPEFLTYFNYEAQQDKSGLPNDRFSAERPEGSISTLTIQRTEQRDSAMYRCASSLSHRGDTEAFFGQGTRLTVV.